The clone carrying this T cell receptor (beta chain) showed up just a few times. This sample was taken from a study of T-cell reconstitution after alpha-beta-depleted transplantation in children. The germline V gene encodes CDR1 SGHTA and CDR2 FQGNSA. Trimming at V came to 1 base and at J to 5 bases, leaving 2 bases not matched to a gene. There are 14 residues in the CDR3. Unique molecular identifiers were built into the TCRbeta library. TCRdb re-analysed the PCR reads in MiXCR, keeping a single row per CDR3 protein. The repertoire consists of 230,000 or so distinct CDR3 sequences, with more than 10% occurring once and the leading ten covering 2.6%.

This material consisted of PBMCs from the stem cell graft donor, taken from the stem cell graft. The clonotype was recovered from a human donor who donated a stem cell graft to a child with acute lymphoblastic leukemia. The V gene is TRBV7-2, the J gene TRBJ2-5; 9 bases are shared with TRBD2. CDR3 coding DNA: TGTGCCAGCAGCTTAGGCGGGGGGGCCGAGACCCAGTACTTC. Translated: CASSLGGGAETQYF.